This TCR beta chain was retrieved from a study of blood T cell repertoires in COVID-19. The wider study: From T cells, B-cell-depleted T cells, or PBMCs came the material, which was cDNA or gDNA.

The table came from immunoSEQ multiplex PCR; TCRdb's copy has only in-frame clones and leaves some out. The data contain 340,000 or so clones, around 85% of them singletons. V was cut by 0 bases and J by 0 bases, with 9 bases left in between. The CDR3 runs 16 residues. CDR1 and CDR2 (germline): LGHNA, YSLEER. This sequence joins TRBV4-3 and TRBJ1-3; unclear D gene. The sequence was obtained from a woman between 35 and 50 years old with acute COVID-19. The sample comprised PBMCs or T cells enriched from blood (not recorded which). The CDR3 spells CASSQDFLSSGNTIYF. Here the CDR3 DNA reads TGCGCCAGCAGCCAAGATTTCCTGAGCTCTGGAAACACCATATATTTT.